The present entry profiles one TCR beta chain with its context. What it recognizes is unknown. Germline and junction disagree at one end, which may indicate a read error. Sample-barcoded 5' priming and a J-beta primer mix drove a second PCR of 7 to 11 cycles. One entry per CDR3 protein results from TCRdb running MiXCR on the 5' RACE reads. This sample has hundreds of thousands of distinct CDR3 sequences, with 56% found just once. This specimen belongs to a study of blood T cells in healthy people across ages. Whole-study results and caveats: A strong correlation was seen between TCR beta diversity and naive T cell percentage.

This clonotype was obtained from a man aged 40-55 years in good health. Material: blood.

CDR3 in amino acids: CAGSFLASTEAFF. The CDR3 region has the DNA TGTGCCGGCAGTTTCCTGGCATCAACTGAAGCTTTCTTT. This sequence joins TRBV28 and TRBJ1-1; D gene ambiguous. The CDR3 contains 13 residues. Per the germline V gene, CDR1 is MDHEN and CDR2 is SYDVKM.